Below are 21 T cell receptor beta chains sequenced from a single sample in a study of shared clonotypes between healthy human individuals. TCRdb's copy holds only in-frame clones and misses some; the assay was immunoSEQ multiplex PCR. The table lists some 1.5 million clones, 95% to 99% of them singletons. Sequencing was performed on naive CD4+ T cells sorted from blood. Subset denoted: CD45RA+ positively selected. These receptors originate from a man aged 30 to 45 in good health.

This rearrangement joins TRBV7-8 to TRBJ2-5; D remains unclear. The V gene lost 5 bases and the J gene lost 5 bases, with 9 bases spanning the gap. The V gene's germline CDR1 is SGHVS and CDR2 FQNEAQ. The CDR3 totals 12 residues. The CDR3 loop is CASSKSRETQYF. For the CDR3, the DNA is TGTGCCAGCAGCAAATCACGGGAGACCCAGTACTTC.

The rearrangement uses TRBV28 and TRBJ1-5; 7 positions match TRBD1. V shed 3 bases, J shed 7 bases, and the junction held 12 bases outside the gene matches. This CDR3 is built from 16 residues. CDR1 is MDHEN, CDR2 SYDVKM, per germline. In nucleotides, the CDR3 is TGTGCCAGCAGTTTTGGGGTGTGGGCCAGGGGGCAGCCCCAGCATTTT. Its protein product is CASSFGVWARGQPQHF.

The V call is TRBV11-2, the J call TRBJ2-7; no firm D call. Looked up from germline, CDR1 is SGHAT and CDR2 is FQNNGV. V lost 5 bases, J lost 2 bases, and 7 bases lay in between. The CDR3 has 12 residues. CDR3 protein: CASSLTTYEQYF. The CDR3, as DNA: TGTGCCAGCAGCCTTACGACCTACGAGCAGTACTTC.

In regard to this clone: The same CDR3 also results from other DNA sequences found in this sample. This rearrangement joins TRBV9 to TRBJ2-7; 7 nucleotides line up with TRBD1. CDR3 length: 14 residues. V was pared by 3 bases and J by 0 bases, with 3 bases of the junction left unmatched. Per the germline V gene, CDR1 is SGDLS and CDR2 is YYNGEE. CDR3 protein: CASSEGQSSYEQYF. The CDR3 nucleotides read TGTGCCAGCAGCGAGGGACAGAGCTCCTACGAGCAGTACTTC.

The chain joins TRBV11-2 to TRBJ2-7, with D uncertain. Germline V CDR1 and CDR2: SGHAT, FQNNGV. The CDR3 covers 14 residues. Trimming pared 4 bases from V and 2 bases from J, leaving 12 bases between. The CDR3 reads CASSYGRLAYEQYF. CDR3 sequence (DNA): TGTGCCAGCAGCTACGGACGGCTAGCCTACGAGCAGTACTTC.

The chain's CDR3 is CASSRRESVGELFF. DNA of the CDR3: TGTGCCAGCAGCAGGCGGGAGTCCGTCGGGGAGCTGTTTTTT. This chain joins TRBV7-7 and TRBJ2-2; 7 bases align to TRBD2. Germline loops: CDR1 SSHAT, CDR2 FNYEAQ (reference sequence). Trimming took 5 bases from V and 7 from J; bases not matched to a gene: 7. This CDR3 contains 14 residues.

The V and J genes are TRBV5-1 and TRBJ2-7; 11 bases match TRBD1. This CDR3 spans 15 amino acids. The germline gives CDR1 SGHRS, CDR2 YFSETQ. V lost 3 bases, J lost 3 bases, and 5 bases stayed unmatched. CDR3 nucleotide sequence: TGCGCCAGCAGCTGGATGGGACAGGGGGGCTACGAGCAGTACTTC. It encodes CASSWMGQGGYEQYF.

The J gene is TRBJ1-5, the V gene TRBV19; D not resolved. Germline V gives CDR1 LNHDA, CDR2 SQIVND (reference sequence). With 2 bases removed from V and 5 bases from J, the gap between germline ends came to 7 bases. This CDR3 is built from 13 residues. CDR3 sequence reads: CASSITRDQPQHF. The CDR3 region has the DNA TGTGCCAGTAGTATAACCCGAGATCAGCCCCAGCATTTT.

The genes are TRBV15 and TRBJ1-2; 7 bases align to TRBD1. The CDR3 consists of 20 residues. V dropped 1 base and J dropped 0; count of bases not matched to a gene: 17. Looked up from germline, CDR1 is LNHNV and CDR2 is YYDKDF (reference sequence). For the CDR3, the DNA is TGTGCCACCAGCAGAGTCACCGGGACAGCGTACTTCCTAGCTAACTATGGCTACACCTTC. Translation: CATSRVTGTAYFLANYGYTF.

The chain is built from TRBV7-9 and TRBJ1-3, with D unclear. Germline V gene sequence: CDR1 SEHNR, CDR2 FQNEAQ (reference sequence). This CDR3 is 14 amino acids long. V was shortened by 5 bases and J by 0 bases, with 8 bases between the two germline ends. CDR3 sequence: CASSLHGSGNTIYF. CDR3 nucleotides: TGTGCCAGCAGCCTCCACGGCTCTGGAAACACCATATATTTT.

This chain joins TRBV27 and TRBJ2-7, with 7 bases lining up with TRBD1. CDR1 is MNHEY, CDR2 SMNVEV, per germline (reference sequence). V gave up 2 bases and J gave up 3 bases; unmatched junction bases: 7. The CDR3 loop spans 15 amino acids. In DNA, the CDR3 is TGTGCCAGCAGTTTAGTGGGGCCAGGGGGCTACGAGCAGTACTTC. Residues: CASSLVGPGGYEQYF.

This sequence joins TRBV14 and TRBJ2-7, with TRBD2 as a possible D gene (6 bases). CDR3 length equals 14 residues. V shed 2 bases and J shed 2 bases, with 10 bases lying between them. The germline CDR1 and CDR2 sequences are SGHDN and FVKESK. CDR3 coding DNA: TGTGCCAGCAGCCAACATACGGGAGCCTACGAGCAGTACTTC. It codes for CASSQHTGAYEQYF.

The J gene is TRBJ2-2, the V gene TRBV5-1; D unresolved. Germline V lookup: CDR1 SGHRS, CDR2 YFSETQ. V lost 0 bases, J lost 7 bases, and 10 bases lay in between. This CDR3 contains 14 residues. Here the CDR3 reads CASSLGSQGGELFF. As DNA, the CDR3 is TGCGCCAGCAGCTTGGGGAGCCAAGGCGGGGAGCTGTTTTTT. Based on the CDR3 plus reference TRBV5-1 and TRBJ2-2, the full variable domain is KAGVTQTPRYLIKTRGQQVTLSCSPISGHRSVSWYQQTPGQGLQFLFEYFSETQRNKGNFPGRFSGRQFSNSRSEMNVSTLELGDSALYLCASSLGSQGGELFFGEGSRLTVL.

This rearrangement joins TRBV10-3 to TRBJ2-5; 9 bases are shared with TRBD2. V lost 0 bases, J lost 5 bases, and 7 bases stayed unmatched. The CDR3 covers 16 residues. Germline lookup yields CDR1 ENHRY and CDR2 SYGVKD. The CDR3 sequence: CAISESSGSSRETQYF. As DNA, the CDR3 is TGTGCCATCAGTGAGTCTAGCGGGAGCAGTCGGGAGACCCAGTACTTC.

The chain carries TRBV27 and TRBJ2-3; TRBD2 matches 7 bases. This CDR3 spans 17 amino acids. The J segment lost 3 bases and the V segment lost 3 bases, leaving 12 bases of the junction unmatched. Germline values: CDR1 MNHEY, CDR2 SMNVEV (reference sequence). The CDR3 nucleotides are TGTGCCAGCAGTTTTCTAGGGAGGGGACGTATTACAGATACGCAGTATTTT. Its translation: CASSFLGRGRITDTQYF.

The CDR3 sequence: CATSREGAYGYTF. The CDR3 region has the DNA TGTGCCACCAGCAGAGAAGGGGCTTATGGCTACACCTTC. The genes are TRBV15 and TRBJ1-2; a weak D match, TRBD1 (5 bases). V was shortened by 0 bases and J by 5 bases, with 7 bases between the two germline ends. The germline gives CDR1 LNHNV, CDR2 YYDKDF (reference sequence). CDR3 length equals 13 residues.

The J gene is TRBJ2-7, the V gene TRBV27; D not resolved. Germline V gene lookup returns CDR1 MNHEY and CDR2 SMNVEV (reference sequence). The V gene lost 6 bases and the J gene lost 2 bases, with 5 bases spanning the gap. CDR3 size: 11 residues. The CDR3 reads CASRSPYEQYF. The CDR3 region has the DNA TGTGCCAGCAGATCGCCCTACGAGCAGTACTTC.

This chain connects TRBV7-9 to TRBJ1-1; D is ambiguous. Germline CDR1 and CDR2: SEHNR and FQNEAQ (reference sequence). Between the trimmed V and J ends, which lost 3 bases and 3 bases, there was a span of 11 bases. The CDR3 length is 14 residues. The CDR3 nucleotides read TGTGCCAGCAGCTTTGTGAACGTTGACACTGAAGCTTTCTTT. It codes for CASSFVNVDTEAFF.

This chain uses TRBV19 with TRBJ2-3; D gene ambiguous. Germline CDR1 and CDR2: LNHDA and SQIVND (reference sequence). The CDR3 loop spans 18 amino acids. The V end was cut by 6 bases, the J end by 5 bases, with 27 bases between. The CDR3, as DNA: TGTGCCAGTAGAGTAGCTGGACCAATTTCCCACCCGCGAGATACGCAGTATTTT. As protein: CASRVAGPISHPRDTQYF.

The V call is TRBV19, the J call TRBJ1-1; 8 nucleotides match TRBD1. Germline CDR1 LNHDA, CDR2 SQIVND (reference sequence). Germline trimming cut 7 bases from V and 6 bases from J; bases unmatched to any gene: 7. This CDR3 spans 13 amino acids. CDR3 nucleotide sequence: TGTGCCAGTATCCCGGACAGGGTAGCTGAAGCTTTCTTT. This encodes CASIPDRVAEAFF.

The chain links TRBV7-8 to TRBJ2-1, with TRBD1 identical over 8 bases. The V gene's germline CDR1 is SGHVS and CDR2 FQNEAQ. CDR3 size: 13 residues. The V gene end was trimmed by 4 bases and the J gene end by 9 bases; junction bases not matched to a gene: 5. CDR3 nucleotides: TGTGCCAGCAGCTCAGACAGGGGCGGTGAGCAGTTCTTC. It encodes CASSSDRGGEQFF.